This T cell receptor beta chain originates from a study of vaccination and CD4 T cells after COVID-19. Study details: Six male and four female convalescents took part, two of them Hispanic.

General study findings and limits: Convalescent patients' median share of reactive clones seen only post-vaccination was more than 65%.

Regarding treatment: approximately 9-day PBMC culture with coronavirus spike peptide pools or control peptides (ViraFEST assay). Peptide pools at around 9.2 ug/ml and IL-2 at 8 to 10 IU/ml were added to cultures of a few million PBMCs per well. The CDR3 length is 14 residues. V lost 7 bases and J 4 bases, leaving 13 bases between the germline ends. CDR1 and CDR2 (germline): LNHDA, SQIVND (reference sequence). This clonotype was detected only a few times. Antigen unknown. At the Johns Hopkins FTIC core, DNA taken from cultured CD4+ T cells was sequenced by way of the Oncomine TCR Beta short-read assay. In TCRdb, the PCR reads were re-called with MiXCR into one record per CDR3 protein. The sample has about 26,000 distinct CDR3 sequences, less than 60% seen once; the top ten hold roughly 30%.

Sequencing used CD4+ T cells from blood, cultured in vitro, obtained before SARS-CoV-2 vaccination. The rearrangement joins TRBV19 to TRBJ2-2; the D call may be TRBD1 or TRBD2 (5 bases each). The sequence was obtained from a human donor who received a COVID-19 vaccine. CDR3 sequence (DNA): TGTGCCAGTACTTCCTTGGGGGTCACCGGGGAGCTGTTTTTT. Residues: CASTSLGVTGELFF.